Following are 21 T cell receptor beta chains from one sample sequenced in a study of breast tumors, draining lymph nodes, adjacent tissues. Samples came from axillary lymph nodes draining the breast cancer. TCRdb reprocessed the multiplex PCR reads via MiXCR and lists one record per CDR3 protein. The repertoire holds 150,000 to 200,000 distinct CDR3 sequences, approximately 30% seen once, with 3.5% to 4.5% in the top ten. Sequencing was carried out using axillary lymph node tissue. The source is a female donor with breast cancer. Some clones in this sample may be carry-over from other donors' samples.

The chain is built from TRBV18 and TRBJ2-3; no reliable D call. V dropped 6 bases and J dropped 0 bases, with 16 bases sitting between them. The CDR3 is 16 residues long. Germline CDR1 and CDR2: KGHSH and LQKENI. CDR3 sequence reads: CASSPPIAASTDTQYF. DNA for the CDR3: TGTGCCAGCTCGCCCCCGATAGCAGCTAGCACAGATACGCAGTATTTT.

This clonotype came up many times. This chain's CDR3 is CASSARDRMGLYGYTF. The CDR3 coding sequence is TGTGCCAGCAGCGCCCGGGACAGGATGGGTCTCTATGGCTACACCTTC. The chain joins TRBV3-1 to TRBJ1-2; 8 nucleotides match TRBD1. Germline lookup yields CDR1 LGHDT and CDR2 YNNKEL (reference sequence). CDR3 length: 16 amino acids. Trimming cost V 5 bases and J 4 bases; bases outside gene matches: 12.

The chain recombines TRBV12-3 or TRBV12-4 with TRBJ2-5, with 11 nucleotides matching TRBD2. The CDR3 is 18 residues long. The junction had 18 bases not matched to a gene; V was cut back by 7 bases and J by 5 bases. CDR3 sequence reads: CASTRDRRTSGYLETQYF. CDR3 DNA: TGTGCCAGCACCAGGGACAGACGGACTAGCGGGTACCTGGAGACCCAGTACTTC.

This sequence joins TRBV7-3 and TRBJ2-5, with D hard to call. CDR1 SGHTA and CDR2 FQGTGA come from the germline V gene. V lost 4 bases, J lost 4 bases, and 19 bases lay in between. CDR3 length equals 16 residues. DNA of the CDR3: TGTGCCAGCAGCTCGCAGGTGAACACTGACCCAGAGACCCAGTACTTC. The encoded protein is CASSSQVNTDPETQYF. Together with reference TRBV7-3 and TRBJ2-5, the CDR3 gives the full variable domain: GAGVSQTPSNKVTEKGKYVELRCDPISGHTALYWYRQSLGQGPEFLIYFQGTGAADDSGLPNDRFFAVRPEGSVSTLKIQRTERGDSAVYLCASSSQVNTDPETQYFGPGTRLLVL.

In DNA, the CDR3 is TGTGCCAGCAGACCCGCCAGTAGGGTGCCCTACAATGAGCAGTTCTTC. This encodes CASRPASRVPYNEQFF. This chain uses TRBV6-2 or TRBV6-3 with TRBJ2-1; D not resolved. CDR1 is MNHEY and CDR2 is SVGEGT in the germline V gene. Trimming took off 6 bases at V and 2 bases at J, with 17 bases between the two ends. CDR3 length: 16 amino acids.

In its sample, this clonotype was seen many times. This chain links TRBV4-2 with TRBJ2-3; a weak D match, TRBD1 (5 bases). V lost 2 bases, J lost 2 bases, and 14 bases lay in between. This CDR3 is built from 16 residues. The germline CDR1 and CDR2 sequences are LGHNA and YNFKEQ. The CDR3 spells CASSQFDSKATDTQYF. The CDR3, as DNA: TGTGCCAGCAGCCAATTTGACAGCAAGGCCACAGATACGCAGTATTTT.

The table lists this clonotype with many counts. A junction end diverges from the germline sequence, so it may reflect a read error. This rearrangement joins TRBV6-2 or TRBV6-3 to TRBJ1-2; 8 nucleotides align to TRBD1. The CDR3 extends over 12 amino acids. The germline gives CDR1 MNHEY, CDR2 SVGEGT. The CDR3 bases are TGTGCCAGCAGTTCGGACAGGGCGGCCACGATTTTC. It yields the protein CASSSDRAATIF.

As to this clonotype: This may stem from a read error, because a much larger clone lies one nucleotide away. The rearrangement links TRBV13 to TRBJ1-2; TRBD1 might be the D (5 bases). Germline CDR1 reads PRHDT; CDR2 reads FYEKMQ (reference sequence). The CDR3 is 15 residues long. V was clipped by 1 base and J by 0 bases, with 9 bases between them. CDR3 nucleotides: TGTGCCAGCAGCTTAGACGGGGGAACTAACTATGGCTACACCTTC. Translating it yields CASSLDGGTNYGYTF.

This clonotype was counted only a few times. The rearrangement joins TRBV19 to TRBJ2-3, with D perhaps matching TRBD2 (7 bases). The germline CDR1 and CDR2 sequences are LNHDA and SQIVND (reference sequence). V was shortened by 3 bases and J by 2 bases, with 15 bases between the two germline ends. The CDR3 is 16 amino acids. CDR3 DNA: TGTGCCAGTAGTATTGTCGGGGGGCAGTACACAGATACGCAGTATTTT. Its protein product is CASSIVGGQYTDTQYF.

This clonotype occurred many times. The CDR3 region has the DNA TGTGCCAGCAGCTGGCCGGGACAGGGGTCGTACGAGCAGTACTTC. Amino acids: CASSWPGQGSYEQYF. The chain has TRBV5-4 and TRBJ2-7, with 10 bases aligning to TRBD1. Losses at the gene ends were 3 bases for V and 4 bases for J; bases not matched to a gene: 7. The CDR3 has 15 amino acids. Germline V gene sequence: CDR1 SGHNT, CDR2 YYREEE (reference sequence).

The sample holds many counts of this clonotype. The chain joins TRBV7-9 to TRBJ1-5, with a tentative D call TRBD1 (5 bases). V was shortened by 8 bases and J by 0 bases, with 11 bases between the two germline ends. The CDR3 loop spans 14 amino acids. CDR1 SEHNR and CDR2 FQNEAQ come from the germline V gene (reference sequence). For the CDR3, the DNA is TGTGCCAGCGGGACGGTTAATAGCAATCAGCCCCAGCATTTT. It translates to CASGTVNSNQPQHF. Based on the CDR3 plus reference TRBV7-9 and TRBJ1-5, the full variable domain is DTGVSQNPRHKITKRGQNVTFRCDPISEHNRLYWYRQTLGQGPEFLTYFQNEAQLEKSRLLSDRFSAERPKGSFSTLEIQRTEQGDSAMYLCASGTVNSNQPQHFGDGTRLSIL.

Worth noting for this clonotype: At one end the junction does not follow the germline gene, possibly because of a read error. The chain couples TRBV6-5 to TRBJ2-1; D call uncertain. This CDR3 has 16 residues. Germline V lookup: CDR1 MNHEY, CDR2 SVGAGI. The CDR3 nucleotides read TGTGCCAGCAGTCACTCGACTCACTACTCGAGAAATGAGCAGTTCTTC. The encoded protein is CASSHSTHYSRNEQFF.

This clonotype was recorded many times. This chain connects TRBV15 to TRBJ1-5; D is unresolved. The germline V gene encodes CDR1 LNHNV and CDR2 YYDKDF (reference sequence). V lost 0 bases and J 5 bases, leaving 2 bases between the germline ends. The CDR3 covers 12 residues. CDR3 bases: TGTGCCACCAGCAGAGAGGATCAGCCCCAGCATTTT. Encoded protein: CATSREDQPQHF.

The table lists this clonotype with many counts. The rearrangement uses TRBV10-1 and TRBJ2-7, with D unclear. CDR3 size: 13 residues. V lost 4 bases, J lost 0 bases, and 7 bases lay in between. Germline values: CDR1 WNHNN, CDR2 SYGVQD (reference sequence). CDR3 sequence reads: CASSGHSSYEQYF. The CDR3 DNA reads TGCGCCAGCAGTGGACACAGCTCCTACGAGCAGTACTTC.

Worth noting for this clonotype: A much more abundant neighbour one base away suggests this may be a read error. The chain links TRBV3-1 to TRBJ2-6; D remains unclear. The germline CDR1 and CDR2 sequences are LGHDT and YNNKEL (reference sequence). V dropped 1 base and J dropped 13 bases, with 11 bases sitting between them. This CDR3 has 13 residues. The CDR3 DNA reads TGTGCCAGCAGCCAAGGACCTTTAAAGGTCCTGACTTTC. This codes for CASSQGPLKVLTF.

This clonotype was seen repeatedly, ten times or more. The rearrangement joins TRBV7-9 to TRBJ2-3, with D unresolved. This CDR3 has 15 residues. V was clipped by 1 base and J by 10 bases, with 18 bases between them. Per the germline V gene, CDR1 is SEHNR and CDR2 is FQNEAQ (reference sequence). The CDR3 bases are TGTGCCAGCAGCTTAGTGGGCGGACGGTCCGGGTCGCAGTATTTT. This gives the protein CASSLVGGRSGSQYF.

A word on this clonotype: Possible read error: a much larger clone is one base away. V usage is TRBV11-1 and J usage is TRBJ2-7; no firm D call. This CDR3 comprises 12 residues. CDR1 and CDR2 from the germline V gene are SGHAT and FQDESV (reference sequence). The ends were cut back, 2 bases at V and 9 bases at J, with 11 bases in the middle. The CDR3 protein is CASSLPGGAQYF. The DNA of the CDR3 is TGTGCCAGCAGCTTACCAGGTGGCGCGCAGTACTTC. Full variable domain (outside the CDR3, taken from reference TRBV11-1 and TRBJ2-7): EAEVAQSPRYKITEKSQAVAFWCDPISGHATLYWYRQILGQGPELLVQFQDESVVDDSQLPKDRFSAERLKGVDSTLKIQPAELGDSAMYLCASSLPGGAQYFGPGTRLTVT.

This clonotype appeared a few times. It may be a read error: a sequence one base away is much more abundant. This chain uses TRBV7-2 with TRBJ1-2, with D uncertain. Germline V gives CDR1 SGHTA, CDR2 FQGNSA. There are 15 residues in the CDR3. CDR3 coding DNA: TGTGCCAGCAGCTTAGCGCTTACCGATAACTATGGCTACCCCTTC. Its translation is CASSLALTDNYGYPF.

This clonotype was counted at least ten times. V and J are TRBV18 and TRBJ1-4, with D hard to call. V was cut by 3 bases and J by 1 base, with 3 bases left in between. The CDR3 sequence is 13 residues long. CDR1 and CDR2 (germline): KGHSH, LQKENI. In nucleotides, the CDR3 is TGTGCCAGCTCACCTGTAACTAATGAAAAACTGTTTTTT. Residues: CASSPVTNEKLFF.

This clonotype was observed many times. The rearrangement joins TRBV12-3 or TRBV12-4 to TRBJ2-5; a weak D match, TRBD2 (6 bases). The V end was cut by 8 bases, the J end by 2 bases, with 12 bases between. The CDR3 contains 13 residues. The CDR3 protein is CASRKEGQETQYF. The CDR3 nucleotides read TGTGCCAGCCGAAAGGAGGGTCAAGAGACCCAGTACTTC.

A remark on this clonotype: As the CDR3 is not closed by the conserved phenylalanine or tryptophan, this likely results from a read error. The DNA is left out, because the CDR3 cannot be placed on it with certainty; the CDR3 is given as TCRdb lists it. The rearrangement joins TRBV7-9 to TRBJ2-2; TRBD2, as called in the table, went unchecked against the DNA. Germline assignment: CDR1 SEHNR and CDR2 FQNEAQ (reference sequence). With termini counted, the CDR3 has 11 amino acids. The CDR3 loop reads CASSLVKREGR.